This T cell receptor beta chain was sequenced in a study of molecular identifiers for immune sequencing clone quantification. This CDR3 has 16 residues. Germline V CDR1 and CDR2: MNHEY, SVGEGT. V was pared by 8 bases and J by 5 bases, with 24 bases between. From the PCR reads, TCRdb called clonotypes with MiXCR, one entry per CDR3 protein. Of approximately 670,000 distinct CDR3 sequences in the sample, about 20% were seen once. Sorting recovered naive CD8 T cells on a CD8+CD4-CCR7+CD45RA+ profile. Sequencing input: naive CD8+ T cells from blood, with Jurkat cell RNA spiked in. Documented subset: FACS-sorted CD8+CD4-CCR7+CD45RA+ naive T cells. The TCR comes from a human donor in good health. Some libraries in this study had Jurkat cell RNA spiked in. This rearrangement joins TRBV6-2 or TRBV6-3 to TRBJ2-5, with a possible D match to TRBD2 (7 bases). The CDR3 sequence is CASLSGPGGFRETQYF. CDR3 nucleotides: TGTGCCAGCCTGTCCGGTCCGGGGGGCTTTCGGGAGACCCAGTACTTC.